The 6 T cell receptor beta chains listed next were all sequenced from one sample in a study of CD8 T cells in ankylosing spondylitis. MiXCR, run by TCRdb on the 5' RACE reads, gives a single entry per CDR3 protein. The data show 200,000 to 300,000 distinct CDR3 sequences, about 10% seen once. The specimen was blood, either unsorted or a sorted T cell fraction (not recorded which). All receptors come from a male donor with ankylosing spondylitis or in good health (not recorded which).

Remarks on this clonotype: A much larger clone lies a single base off, so this may be a read error. The chain recombines TRBV24-1 with TRBJ2-7, with a possible D match to TRBD2 (5 bases). Trimming stripped 4 bases from V and 3 bases from J, with 15 bases between. The CDR3 sequence is 15 residues long. Germline assignment: CDR1 KGHDR and CDR2 SFDVKD. CDR3 nucleotide sequence: TGTGCCACCAGTGACCAGAGGGCCGAATACTACGAGCAGTACTTC. Translated: CATSDQRAEYYEQYF.

This clonotype was counted many times. This chain joins TRBV9 and TRBJ2-1; the match to TRBD2 covers 12 bases. Germline V gene lookup returns CDR1 SGDLS and CDR2 YYNGEE. CDR3 length: 14 amino acids. Unmatched junction bases numbered 6, after V lost 7 bases and J lost 7 bases. In DNA form, the CDR3 reads TGTGCCAGCGGTGGGACTAGCGGGCGAAATGAGCAGTTCTTC. Its translation is CASGGTSGRNEQFF.

The chain carries TRBV5-1 and TRBJ2-5; no clear D gene. The CDR3 covers 16 residues. Germline V CDR1 and CDR2: SGHRS, YFSETQ. Trimming took off 4 bases at V and 5 bases at J, with 21 bases between the two ends. This CDR3 reads CASSQVHIGRYETQYF. The CDR3 DNA reads as TGCGCCAGCAGCCAGGTTCACATAGGGCGTTATGAGACCCAGTACTTC.

The V gene is TRBV6-4, the J gene TRBJ1-1; TRBD1 aligns across 10 bases. The CDR3 loop spans 15 amino acids. In germline, CDR1 is MRHNA, CDR2 SNTAGT. Germline trimming cut 4 bases from V and 4 bases from J; bases unmatched to any gene: 6. The CDR3 DNA sequence: TGTGCCAGCAGTGCGACGGGACAGGGGATCACTGAAGCTTTCTTT. Its translation: CASSATGQGITEAFF.

This clonotype was seen repeatedly, ten times or more. DNA of the CDR3: TGCGCCAGCAGCTTGATGGGGGCAGAGACCGGGGAGCTGTTTTTT. Its protein product is CASSLMGAETGELFF. V is TRBV5-1 and J is TRBJ2-2; D possibly corresponds to TRBD1 (6 bases). The germline V gene has CDR1 SGHRS and CDR2 YFSETQ. This CDR3 is 15 amino acids long. V was cut by 1 base and J by 5 bases, with 12 bases left in between.

This clonotype was detected many times. The V gene is TRBV6-1, the J gene TRBJ2-7; 11 positions match TRBD1. The ends lost 6 bases at V and 3 bases at J; junction bases unmatched: 10. Germline values: CDR1 MNHNS, CDR2 SASEGT. The CDR3 totals 16 residues. The CDR3 loop reads CASSPLTGTGGYEQYF. DNA of the CDR3: TGTGCCAGCAGCCCCCTTACCGGGACAGGGGGCTACGAGCAGTACTTC.